The next 29 T cell receptor beta chains were all read from a single sample in a study of blood T cell repertoires in COVID-19. Measured with immunoSEQ multiplex PCR; TCRdb has only the in-frame clones, and not every one. The sample includes more than 95,000 clones, under 90% seen only once; the top ten take under 40%. The sample comprised peripheral blood. The receptors were sampled from a man aged 80 or over with acute or convalescent COVID-19.

J is TRBJ2-3 and V is TRBV11-2; a weak D match, TRBD2 (7 bases). Per germline, CDR1 SGHAT and CDR2 FQNNGV. The CDR3 runs to 11 residues. Between the trimmed V and J ends, which lost 8 bases and 8 bases, there was a span of 11 bases. The CDR3 sequence: CASGGGGTQYF. CDR3 coding DNA: TGTGCCAGCGGGGGAGGGGGTACGCAGTATTTT.

The chain carries TRBV28 and TRBJ1-2; 7 bases agree with TRBD1. The CDR3 has 16 amino acids. Germline loops: CDR1 MDHEN, CDR2 SYDVKM. Unmatched junction bases numbered 9, after V lost 3 bases and J lost 2 bases. The CDR3 DNA is TGTGCCAGCAGTTTCCCAGGACGACAGGGAAACTATGGCTACACCTTC. The encoded protein is CASSFPGRQGNYGYTF.

The chain employs TRBV7-8 and TRBJ2-7; 12 nucleotides line up with TRBD2. After removal of 6 bases from V and 2 bases from J, the junction contained 5 bases not matched to a gene. Germline V gene data show CDR1 as SGHVS and CDR2 as FQNEAQ. The CDR3 is 15 residues long. CDR3 DNA: TGTGCCAGCAGTTCGAGACTAGCGGGAGCCTACGAGCAGTACTTC. Amino acid sequence: CASSSRLAGAYEQYF.

The genes are TRBV18 and TRBJ1-2; D not resolved. Germline CDR1 and CDR2: KGHSH and LQKENI. CDR3 length: 13 residues. The V end was cut by 1 base, the J end by 8 bases, with 11 bases between. CDR3 coding DNA: TGTGCCAGCTCACCACAGAACCTTCGGGGCTACACCTTC. It translates to CASSPQNLRGYTF.

This rearrangement joins TRBV10-3 to TRBJ1-5; 9 nucleotides agree with TRBD1. The V and J ends lost 9 bases and 4 bases, in that order; junction bases with no gene match: 10. The CDR3 spans 15 residues. Germline loops: CDR1 ENHRY, CDR2 SYGVKD. DNA of the CDR3: TGTGCCATTCTCTACAGGGGGCCAGGTAATCAGCCCCAGCATTTT. Translating gives CAILYRGPGNQPQHF.

This sequence joins TRBV6-1 and TRBJ2-1; D possibly corresponds to TRBD2 (6 bases). Trimming shortened V by 0 bases and J by 8 bases, and 14 bases separated the two germline ends. The CDR3 consists of 15 residues. Per germline, CDR1 MNHNS and CDR2 SASEGT. The CDR3: CASSEARGSYYEQFF. The CDR3 DNA reads as TGTGCCAGCAGTGAAGCTCGGGGGAGCTATTATGAGCAGTTCTTC.

This chain links TRBV29-1 with TRBJ2-7; 9 bases are a match to TRBD1. Trimming at V came to 3 bases and at J to 5 bases, leaving 8 bases not matched to a gene. CDR3 length equals 14 residues. The germline V gene encodes CDR1 SQVTM and CDR2 ANQGSEA. For the CDR3, the DNA is TGCAGCGTTGATTGGGGACAGGGTACCCACGAGCAGTACTTC. Translation: CSVDWGQGTHEQYF.

This clone was seen more than once but under ten times. The CDR3 region is CASSPGGYNEQFF. DNA for the CDR3: TGTGCCAGCAGTCCCGGCGGCTACAATGAGCAGTTCTTC. This chain links TRBV2 with TRBJ2-1; D remains ambiguous. The CDR3 is made up of 13 amino acids. V was pared by 5 bases and J by 3 bases, with 8 bases between. CDR1 and CDR2 from the germline V gene are SNHLY and FYNNEI.

This chain joins TRBV9 and TRBJ2-7, with D perhaps TRBD1 (6 bases). Deletions cut 3 bases from V and 4 bases from J, with 14 bases between. Germline-derived CDR1 and CDR2 are SGDLS and YYNGEE. The CDR3 has 14 amino acids. CDR3 sequence reads: CASSASRTEYEQYF. CDR3 DNA sequence: TGTGCCAGCAGCGCCTCCCGGACAGAGTACGAGCAGTACTTC.

This clone was counted only a few times. The chain recombines TRBV18 with TRBJ1-5, with D possibly TRBD1 on 6 matching bases. The CDR3 totals 14 residues. Trimming took 6 bases from V and 4 from J, leaving 13 bases between them. Germline V gives CDR1 KGHSH, CDR2 LQKENI. In DNA, the CDR3 is TGTGCCAGCTCGGGCAGGGGAGGGAATCAGCCCCAGCATTTT. Protein sequence: CASSGRGGNQPQHF.

This clone was picked up a small number of times. The rearrangement uses TRBV29-1 and TRBJ2-5; D gene unclear. The V gene lost 3 bases and the J gene lost 1 base, with 9 bases spanning the gap. Germline V gene lookup returns CDR1 SQVTM and CDR2 ANQGSEA. CDR3 length: 13 residues. The CDR3, as DNA: TGCAGCGTTGACGGAGTACTCCAAGAGACCCAGTACTTC. Translated: CSVDGVLQETQYF.

The rearrangement joins TRBV28 to TRBJ1-1; tentatively, D is TRBD1 (5 bases). The CDR3 runs to 16 residues. The germline gives CDR1 MDHEN, CDR2 SYDVKM. V was shortened by 1 base and J by 1 base, with 13 bases between the two germline ends. Written as DNA, the CDR3 is TGTGCCAGCAGTTTATTAGCAGGGCTAGGGAACACTGAAGCTTTCTTT. This encodes CASSLLAGLGNTEAFF. The complete variable domain, with remaining parts taken from reference TRBV28 and TRBJ1-1, reads DVKVTQSSRYLVKRTGEKVFLECVQDMDHENMFWYRQDPGLGLRLIYFSYDVKMKEKGDIPEGYSVSREKKERFSLILESASTNQTSMYLCASSLLAGLGNTEAFFGQGTRLTVV.

This chain joins TRBV28 and TRBJ1-5; the D is unclear. Germline V CDR1 and CDR2: MDHEN, SYDVKM. The CDR3 sequence is 13 residues long. V gave up 4 bases and J gave up 7 bases, with 11 bases separating them. CDR3 bases: TGTGCCAGCAGTTCATTTAGCGACCAGCCCCAGCATTTT. Translated: CASSSFSDQPQHF.

This clone is a singleton in its sample. CDR3 region: CASSINRDRRYTF. In nucleotides, the CDR3 is TGTGCCAGCAGTATAAACAGGGATAGGCGCTACACCTTC. V and J are TRBV2 and TRBJ1-2, with a tentative D call TRBD1 (6 bases). The CDR3 is 13 amino acids. CDR1 is SNHLY, CDR2 FYNNEI, per germline. The V end lost 5 bases, the J end lost 9 bases, and 16 bases lay between the germline ends.

V usage is TRBV6-5 and J usage is TRBJ1-1; tentatively, D is TRBD1 (6 bases). Germline V gives CDR1 MNHEY, CDR2 SVGAGI. The CDR3 has 13 amino acids. V was pared by 6 bases and J by 1 base, with 9 bases between. The CDR3 sequence is CASRGQRNTEAFF. The CDR3 nucleotides are TGTGCCAGCAGAGGACAGAGGAACACTGAAGCTTTCTTT.

The rearrangement joins TRBV7-2 to TRBJ2-7; 10 nucleotides agree with TRBD1. The CDR3 totals 15 residues. The V gene's germline CDR1 is SGHTA and CDR2 FQGNSA. With V trimmed by 6 bases and J by 3 bases, 8 bases remained unmatched. Written as DNA, the CDR3 is TGTGCCAGCAGAACCGGGACAGGGGTTTTCTACGAGCAGTACTTC. The encoded protein is CASRTGTGVFYEQYF.

The chain employs TRBV9 and TRBJ2-1; D is unresolved. CDR3 length: 17 amino acids. Trimming pared 0 bases from V and 0 bases from J, leaving 13 bases between. Germline CDR1 SGDLS, CDR2 YYNGEE. DNA for the CDR3: TGTGCCAGCAGCGTAGGAGGAAGGCGAAGCTCCTACAATGAGCAGTTCTTC. Translated: CASSVGGRRSSYNEQFF.

This clone was detected only a few times. The chain joins TRBV6-6 to TRBJ2-7, with 10 bases that match TRBD2. The CDR3 extends over 15 amino acids. Trimming removed 2 bases from V and 3 bases from J; junction bases left unmatched: 4. Germline V gives CDR1 MNHNY, CDR2 SVGAGI (reference sequence). Here the CDR3 reads CASSYVASGSYEQYF. DNA for the CDR3: TGTGCCAGCAGTTACGTGGCTAGCGGGAGCTACGAGCAGTACTTC.

This chain links TRBV6-5 with TRBJ1-5; no reliable D call. The CDR3 has 13 amino acids. Germline CDR1 is MNHEY and CDR2 is SVGAGI. With 8 bases removed from V and 2 bases from J, the gap between germline ends came to 10 bases. CDR3 residues: CASEGSRNQPQHF. The CDR3 DNA is TGTGCCAGCGAGGGCAGCCGCAATCAGCCCCAGCATTTT.

The rearrangement joins TRBV19 to TRBJ2-2; TRBD1 might be the D (5 bases). This CDR3 has 16 amino acids. CDR1 is LNHDA and CDR2 is SQIVND in the germline V gene (reference sequence). V was trimmed by 3 bases and J by 6 bases, leaving 17 bases between them. The CDR3 spells CASSIIMQGGAGELFF. DNA for the CDR3: TGTGCCAGTAGTATCATAATGCAGGGTGGGGCCGGGGAGCTGTTTTTT. Looking up the rest from reference TRBV19 and TRBJ2-2 gives the full variable domain: DGGITQSPKYLFRKEGQNVTLSCEQNLNHDAMYWYRQDPGQGLRLIYYSQIVNDFQKGDIAEGYSVSREKKESFPLTVTSAQKNPTAFYLCASSIIMQGGAGELFFGEGSRLTVL.

The chain joins TRBV5-1 to TRBJ2-7; TRBD1 aligns across 10 bases. CDR1 and CDR2 from the germline V gene are SGHRS and YFSETQ. CDR3 length equals 15 residues. J was trimmed by 3 bases and V by 0 bases; bases with no gene match: 3. The CDR3 sequence is CASSLVGDRGYEQYF. DNA of the CDR3: TGCGCCAGCAGCTTGGTAGGGGACAGGGGCTACGAGCAGTACTTC.

The J gene is TRBJ2-5, the V gene TRBV11-3; 10 bases align to TRBD2. The V segment lost 5 bases and the J segment 5 bases; nucleotides outside the gene matches: 11. Germline lookup yields CDR1 SGHNT and CDR2 YENEEA. The CDR3 spans 16 residues. The CDR3: CASSRGSSGSGETQYF. CDR3 DNA: TGTGCCAGCAGCCGTGGATCTAGCGGGAGCGGGGAGACCCAGTACTTC.

The chain couples TRBV7-9 to TRBJ1-1, with D maybe TRBD1 (5 bases). Between the trimmed V and J ends, which lost 3 bases and 4 bases, there was a span of 15 bases. This CDR3 spans 15 amino acids. Per germline, CDR1 SEHNR and CDR2 FQNEAQ (reference sequence). The CDR3 region has the DNA TGTGCCAGCAGCTTCTTCGCGGCGGGGGGCACTGAAGCTTTCTTT. Translated, it gives CASSFFAAGGTEAFF.

J is TRBJ1-1 and V is TRBV7-3; D unresolved. Germline values: CDR1 SGHTA, CDR2 FQGTGA. V lost 2 bases, J lost 3 bases, and 10 bases lay in between. The length of the CDR3 is 14 residues. The CDR3 reads CASSLEPGDTEAFF. The DNA of the CDR3 is TGTGCCAGCAGCTTAGAACCCGGAGACACTGAAGCTTTCTTT.

The genes are TRBV19 and TRBJ2-1, with 10 bases aligning to TRBD2. CDR1 is LNHDA and CDR2 is SQIVND in the germline V gene (reference sequence). V trimming: 5 bases; J trimming: 10 bases; junction bases outside the gene matches: 11. The CDR3 loop spans 15 amino acids. The CDR3 region has the DNA TGTGCCAGTAGTTTTGAACTAGCGGGGTTCGTAGAGCAGTTCTTC. Translated, it gives CASSFELAGFVEQFF.

V usage is TRBV6-5 and J usage is TRBJ1-1; 9 positions match TRBD1. V lost 0 bases, J lost 5 bases, and 7 bases stayed unmatched. Germline V gene data show CDR1 as MNHEY and CDR2 as SVGAGI. CDR3 length: 16 amino acids. DNA of the CDR3: TGTGCCAGCAGTTACTCTTCAACAGGGGGCTTAACTGAAGCTTTCTTT. Translating it yields CASSYSSTGGLTEAFF.

The chain joins TRBV10-3 to TRBJ2-7; possibly TRBD2 for D (6 bases). Per germline, CDR1 ENHRY and CDR2 SYGVKD. CDR3 length: 15 residues. V was clipped by 2 bases and J by 0 bases, with 11 bases between them. In DNA form, the CDR3 reads TGTGCCATCAGTGAGGCGGGACTGGGCTCCTACGAGCAGTACTTC. Translation gives CAISEAGLGSYEQYF.

V and J are TRBV3-1 (or the pseudogene TRBV3-2) and TRBJ2-1; D is possibly TRBD2 (6 bases). The germline CDR1 and CDR2 sequences are LGHDT and YNNKEL (reference sequence). The CDR3 loop spans 16 amino acids. Deletions cut 1 base from V and 5 bases from J, with 15 bases between. In DNA, the CDR3 is TGTGCCAGCAGCCAAGTTTTGGGGGGTACAGACAATGAGCAGTTCTTC. It is translated as CASSQVLGGTDNEQFF.

The chain recombines TRBV5-1 with TRBJ2-3; D is possibly TRBD2 (5 bases). The CDR3 is made up of 16 amino acids. In germline, CDR1 is SGHRS, CDR2 YFSETQ. Trimming pared 4 bases from V and 0 bases from J, leaving 15 bases between. The CDR3 spells CASSPGLAASTDTQYF. In DNA form, the CDR3 reads TGCGCCAGCAGCCCTGGCCTAGCTGCTAGCACAGATACGCAGTATTTT. Based on the CDR3 plus reference TRBV5-1 and TRBJ2-3, the full variable domain is KAGVTQTPRYLIKTRGQQVTLSCSPISGHRSVSWYQQTPGQGLQFLFEYFSETQRNKGNFPGRFSGRQFSNSRSEMNVSTLELGDSALYLCASSPGLAASTDTQYFGPGTRLTVL.